The subject of this entry is one T cell receptor beta chain. No cognate antigen has been identified for it. No much larger clone is present one base from it, and per-base qualities are unavailable. There are 17 amino acids in the CDR3, from cysteine to phenylalanine inclusive. Just the 51-base CDR3 DNA is kept, in frame starting at base 1. CDR1 and CDR2, per the germline V gene (reference sequence), are MNHEY and SMNVEV. V is clipped by 5 bases and J by 0 bases, and the sequence between their germline boundaries is 19 bases long. Receptor amplification or capture employed UMI-ligation and nested PCR. An equimolar mix of two oligonucleotides covering both TRBC1 and TRBC2 was used as the beta constant-region primer. The ligated cDNA went through four rounds of PCR with nested alpha and beta constant-region primers together with the SP2 primer. T4 RNA ligase 1 ligated a single-stranded oligonucleotide carrying the SP2 primer and a 12-nucleotide UMI to the cDNA 3' end. The ligation reaction was incubated at 16°C for roughly 19-24 hours. PCR2 was typically run as a SYBR Green qPCR and stopped at a predetermined threshold to prevent over-amplification. Apart from the first purification, every purification step used Agencourt AMPure XP magnetic beads. Library quantification was done by Qubit, followed by a TapeStation check on which the main peak was expected at around 650 bp. The pooled libraries were sequenced on an Illumina MiSeq using v2 2x251 paired-end kits, which usually yielded about 0.95-2.1 million reads per sample. Each sample's library went into the pool at roughly 4 nM, and about 5-7% PhiX was added to help with cluster recognition. As for the original processing: V and J genes were assigned to Demultiplexor-processed FASTQ reads by Decombinator through tag matching, with a single base-pair mismatch being allowed. By using UMIs, Collapsinator corrected both sequencing errors and the frequency errors caused by PCR heterogeneity. CDR3Translator translated TCRs and extracted CDR3s from the conserved cysteine to the FGXG phenylalanine, flagging non-productive sequences. Gini, Shannon entropy and inverse Simpson indices were calculated on repertoires subsampled to equal numbers of UMI-defined TCRs. Clonotype abundance distributions were fitted to a power law by maximum likelihood within the linear range. On one naive CD8 sample, the pipeline and MIGEC gave similar UMI counts, unique TCR numbers and clonal distributions. In one analysis, naive TCRs also found in any memory subset of the same donor were removed from the naive repertoire. The repertoires were searched for 6,000 to 9,500 CMV-associated CDR3 sequences that had been compiled from VDJdb and a published dataset. Using fastp trimming at Q25 and MiXCR clonotype assembly, TCRdb reanalyzed the public sequencing data and kept in-frame beta chains. Rows merge per CDR3 protein into single entries with the most common DNA and genes. TCRdb's processing, not the authors' own work, is the source of the V and J calls. For this sample the table gives 80,000 to 95,000 distinct CDR3 sequences, of which 9% to 9.5% were detected only once. The ten largest account for 1.2% of the sample.

This entry belongs to a study of naive and memory T cell subsets (dated by TCRdb to about 2017). As for the study more broadly: An open-source, UMI-based TCR alpha and beta sequencing pipeline was applied to sorted naive and memory peripheral blood T cell subsets. The functional CMV T cell responses agreed completely with IgG serology results. RNA was DNase-treated and reverse transcribed with TCR constant-region primers, mostly using SuperScript III. The investigation overall reported the following: No ground truth was available to validate the repertoire findings for the naive and memory subsets. RNA-based TCR counts may be affected by expression changes linked to T cell activation and differentiation. Following error correction, more than 95% of naive TCR sequences occurred only once, which made naive abundance distributions much steeper than those of memory subsets. Gini index rose and Shannon and inverse Simpson diversity fell from naive through CM, EM and EMRA in both CD4 and CD8 cells. A power law was followed by TCR abundance, with an exponent that differed between naive and memory subsets but was consistent across the three individuals. Single alpha or beta chain sequences, rather than paired alpha/beta receptors, were used to define clonotypes. A few larger clonotypes were present in naive repertoires, particularly the CD8 repertoires, and these clonotypes were possibly memory cells re-expressing CD45RA.

TCR alpha and beta chain libraries were amplified separately from the second PCR step onward. CMV status of each donor was established by measuring IFNgamma production from CD4+ T cells after fresh PBMCs were stimulated overnight with CMV viral lysate. CD4 T cells were positively selected using Miltenyi beads, after which CD8 T cells were positively selected from the CD4-negative fraction. After staining for CD3, CD4, CD8, CD45RA, CD27 and a live/dead dye, cells were sorted on a BD Aria II into four subsets based on CD45RA and CD27. Blood came from a few healthy volunteers, each fractionated into CD4 and CD8 T cells and then into four differentiation subsets. Roughly 130 ml of peripheral blood was collected from each donor, and PBMC were isolated by Ficoll-Paque PLUS density-gradient centrifugation. The sorted cells were lysed in RLT buffer, after which RNA was extracted using a Qiagen RNeasy kit and kept at -80 degrees C.

This chain is built from TRBV27 and TRBJ1-1, with TRBD1 as a weak D call on 5 bases. The TCR comes from a human donor in good health. The sequencing sample was made of naive CD8+ T cells from blood. The label giving this sample's cell subset or site can be read as: naive T cells, CD45RA high CD27+. For the CDR3, the sequence is CASSAIKGWGMNTEAFF. In nucleotides, the sequence is TGTGCCAGCAGTGCCATTAAGGGATGGGGCATGAACACTGAAGCTTTCTTT.